This TCR beta chain stems from a study of blood T cell repertoires in COVID-19. Libraries were prepared by immunoSEQ multiplex PCR; TCRdb keeps only in-frame clonotypes and omits some of them. Seen here are under 110,000 clones, under 85% observed once, and the top ten hold more than 13%. The specimen was peripheral blood. This sequence was found in a woman aged 60-70 years with acute or convalescent COVID-19.

Here the CDR3 DNA reads TGTGCCTGGACTCCGGGTTATGGCTACACCTTC. This gives the protein CAWTPGYGYTF. The V call is TRBV30, the J call TRBJ1-2; D remains unclear. CDR3 length equals 11 residues. CDR1 GTSNPN and CDR2 SVGIG come from the germline V gene (reference sequence). V was pared by 4 bases and J by 5 bases, with 8 bases between.